Below are 9 T cell receptor beta chains sequenced from a single sample in a study of cytomegalovirus exposure and HLA in healthy donors. PCR was performed using 60 Vbeta and 13 Jbeta primers. Repertoires were generated with immunoSEQ multiplex PCR, while TCRdb's copy carries only in-frame clones and drops some. Among roughly 170,000 clones listed, about 86% were seen once. Sequencing was performed on PBMCs. These TCRs come from a woman in her twenties or thirties in good health and CMV-seronegative.

As to this clone: At one end the junction does not follow the germline gene, possibly because of a read error. J is TRBJ2-6 and V is TRBV5-6, with 11 bases matching TRBD1. This CDR3 comprises 18 residues. Germline lookup yields CDR1 SGHDT and CDR2 YYEEEE. Written as DNA, the CDR3 is TGTGCCAGCAGCAAGGACAGGGGGCGATCTTCTGGGGCCAACGGCCTGACTTTC. Translated: CASSKDRGRSSGANGLTF.

V gene TRBV9 combines with J gene TRBJ1-3; D is possibly TRBD1 (5 bases). The CDR3 runs 15 residues. V lost 2 bases and J 3 bases, leaving 12 bases between the germline ends. CDR1 is SGDLS and CDR2 is YYNGEE in the germline V gene. The CDR3 loop is CASSVGGSSGNTIYF. The CDR3 coding sequence is TGTGCCAGCAGCGTCGGGGGTAGTAGTGGAAACACCATATATTTT.

This clone was seen a handful of times. The chain employs TRBV2 and TRBJ1-2; no clear D. The V gene's germline CDR1 is SNHLY and CDR2 FYNNEI. V shed 6 bases and J shed 2 bases, with 10 bases lying between them. This CDR3 spans 13 amino acids. Here the CDR3 DNA reads TGTGCCAGCAGGGTAGAAAAAAACTATGGCTACACCTTC. It translates to CASRVEKNYGYTF.

This chain links TRBV11-3 with TRBJ2-1; D unclear. Trimming left V 1 base short and J 7 bases short, with 8 bases between. The CDR3 totals 13 residues. Germline values: CDR1 SGHNT, CDR2 YENEEA. The CDR3 nucleotides are TGTGCCAGCAGCTTAGGTTGGCGGAATGAGCAGTTCTTC. Encoded protein: CASSLGWRNEQFF.

The J gene is TRBJ2-5, the V gene TRBV18; TRBD1 agrees at 7 bases. The CDR3 is 15 amino acids. V dropped 4 bases and J dropped 5; count of bases not matched to a gene: 10. The germline gives CDR1 KGHSH, CDR2 LQKENI. CDR3 amino acids: CASSLRQGSGETQYF. Written as DNA, the CDR3 is TGTGCCAGCTCACTCAGACAGGGATCTGGGGAGACCCAGTACTTC.

This chain joins TRBV11-2 and TRBJ2-7, with D maybe TRBD1 (6 bases). V lost 2 bases to trimming and J lost 0 bases, with 11 bases between them. The CDR3 is made up of 15 amino acids. Per the germline V gene, CDR1 is SGHAT and CDR2 is FQNNGV. Here the CDR3 reads CASSLLDRVSYEQYF. The CDR3 region has the DNA TGTGCCAGCAGCTTATTGGACAGAGTCTCCTACGAGCAGTACTTC.

The chain combines TRBV28 with TRBJ2-7, with 9 bases identical to TRBD1. V was pared by 4 bases and J by 3 bases, with 10 bases of the junction left unmatched. Germline V CDR1 and CDR2: MDHEN, SYDVKM. The CDR3 is made up of 16 amino acids. CDR3 nucleotides: TGTGCCAGCAGTTCTCCCGGAGGGACAGGGAACTACGAGCAGTACTTC. Amino acid sequence: CASSSPGGTGNYEQYF.

This clone has more than one count but fewer than ten. The chain combines TRBV6-5 with TRBJ2-7, with 12 nucleotides matching TRBD1. V was clipped by 2 bases and J by 4 bases; unmatched bases: 6. The CDR3 has 16 residues. Germline V gene lookup returns CDR1 MNHEY and CDR2 SVGAGI. The CDR3 protein is CASSYQGQGAGYEQYF. The CDR3 nucleotides read TGTGCCAGCAGTTACCAGGGACAGGGGGCTGGATACGAGCAGTACTTC.

This chain uses TRBV7-9 with TRBJ1-5; D might be TRBD1 (6 bases). Looked up from germline, CDR1 is SEHNR and CDR2 is FQNEAQ (reference sequence). The CDR3 sequence is 13 residues long. Trimming shortened V by 1 base and J by 9 bases, and 10 bases separated the two germline ends. The CDR3 is CASSLGRGAPQHF. The DNA for the CDR3 is TGTGCCAGCAGCTTAGGTCGGGGGGCGCCCCAGCATTTT.